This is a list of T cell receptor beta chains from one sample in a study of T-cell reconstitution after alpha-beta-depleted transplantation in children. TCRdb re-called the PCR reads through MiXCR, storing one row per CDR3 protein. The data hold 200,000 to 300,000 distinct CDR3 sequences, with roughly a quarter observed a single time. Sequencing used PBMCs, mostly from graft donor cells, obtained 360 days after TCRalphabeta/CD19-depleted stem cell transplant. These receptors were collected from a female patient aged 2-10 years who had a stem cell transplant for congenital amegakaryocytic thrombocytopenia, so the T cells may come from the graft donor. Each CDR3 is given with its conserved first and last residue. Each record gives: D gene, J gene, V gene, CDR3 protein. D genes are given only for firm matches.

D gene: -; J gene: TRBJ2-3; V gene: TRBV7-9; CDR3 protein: CASSLLGKDTQYF
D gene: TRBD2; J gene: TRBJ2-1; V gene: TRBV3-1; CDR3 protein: CASSHRPGTSYEQFF
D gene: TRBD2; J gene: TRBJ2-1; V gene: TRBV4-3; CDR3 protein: CASSQDPGGLSYNEQFF
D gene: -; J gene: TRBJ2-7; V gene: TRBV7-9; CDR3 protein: CASRQGGTEQYF
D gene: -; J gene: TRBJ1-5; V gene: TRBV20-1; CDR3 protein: CSAKPGRVNQPQHF
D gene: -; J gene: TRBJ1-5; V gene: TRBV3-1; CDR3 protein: CASSQSSVQPQHF
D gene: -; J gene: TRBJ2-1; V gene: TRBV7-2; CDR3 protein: CASSLAHREKEFF
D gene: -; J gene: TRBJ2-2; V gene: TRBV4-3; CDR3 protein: CASSQDRVRGTGELFF
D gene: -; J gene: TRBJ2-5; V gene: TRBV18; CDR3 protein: CASSPPSPQETQYF
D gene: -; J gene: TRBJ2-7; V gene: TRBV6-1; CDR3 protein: CASSHLPLILKPYEQYF